The 18 T cell receptor beta chains below all came from one sample that was sequenced in a study of blood T cell repertoires in COVID-19 (dated by TCRdb to about 2020). The library was generated by the immunoSEQ multiplex PCR assay. In its TCRdb copy, this immuneACCESS table keeps in-frame sequences only and misses some clones. Where compared with another copy, unresolved V genes explain less than half of these, and the others have no known cause. The sample table holds a few hundred thousand clones, of which over 75% were seen once. Clones ranked in the top ten supply around 2.2% of the sample. Sequences were obtained from PBMCs or T cells enriched from blood (not recorded which). The origin of the receptors is a man younger than 45 who had recovered from COVID-19.

The V call is TRBV7-8, the J call TRBJ2-3, with 13 bases aligning to TRBD2. The germline CDR1 and CDR2 sequences are SGHVS and FQNEAQ. The CDR3 spans 15 residues. V shed 6 bases and J 5 bases; nucleotides not matched to a gene: 5. The CDR3 DNA is TGTGCCAGCAGAACTAGCGGGGGGGGCAGAGATACGCAGTATTTT. Translating it yields CASRTSGGGRDTQYF.

In the case of this clone: Germline is not matched at one junction end, which may reflect a read error. This chain connects TRBV19 to TRBJ2-7, with D unclear. The germline gives CDR1 LNHDA, CDR2 SQIVND (reference sequence). The CDR3 covers 11 residues. CDR3 nucleotides: TGCCTCGAGTCAAGCTCCTACGAGCAGTACTTC. Translating gives CLESSSYEQYF.

The chain uses TRBV24-1 and TRBJ2-7; no clear D. V was shortened by 7 bases and J by 0 bases, with 6 bases between the two germline ends. The CDR3 has 12 amino acids. CDR1 and CDR2 from the germline V gene are KGHDR and SFDVKD. The CDR3 reads CATSDTSYEQYF. For the CDR3, the DNA is TGTGCCACCAGCGACACCTCCTACGAGCAGTACTTC.

This clone was observed a single time. V and J are TRBV19 and TRBJ2-3; tentatively, D is TRBD1 (5 bases). Per germline, CDR1 LNHDA and CDR2 SQIVND (reference sequence). Between the trimmed V and J ends, which lost 5 bases and 4 bases, there was a span of 10 bases. This CDR3 has 13 amino acids. CDR3 amino acids: CASSPQGPDTQYF. The CDR3 region has the DNA TGTGCCAGTAGTCCCCAGGGTCCAGATACGCAGTATTTT.

The chain is built from TRBV2 and TRBJ1-1; 7 bases match TRBD1. The length of the CDR3 is 16 residues. Germline trimming cut 3 bases from V and 1 base from J; bases unmatched to any gene: 8. Germline V gives CDR1 SNHLY, CDR2 FYNNEI. Written as DNA, the CDR3 is TGTGCCAGCAGTGATTCCCGGACAGGCTCGAACACTGAAGCTTTCTTT. Translated, it gives CASSDSRTGSNTEAFF.

This chain uses TRBV7-9 with TRBJ1-1, with D perhaps matching TRBD1 (5 bases). In germline, CDR1 is SEHNR, CDR2 FQNEAQ (reference sequence). Trimming removed 2 bases at V and 1 base at J, with 14 bases between. The CDR3 contains 16 residues. The CDR3 region has the DNA TGTGCCAGCAGCTTATTGGGGCAGGCCCAGAACACTGAAGCTTTCTTT. It codes for CASSLLGQAQNTEAFF.

CDR3 coding DNA: TGTGCCAGCAGCTTATCGACAGGTGAGCAGTTCTTC. Amino acids: CASSLSTGEQFF. J is TRBJ2-1 and V is TRBV7-9; TRBD1 is a possible D gene (6 bases). CDR3 length: 12 residues. V was trimmed by 2 bases and J by 9 bases, leaving 8 bases between them. Germline V gene data show CDR1 as SEHNR and CDR2 as FQNEAQ (reference sequence).

J is TRBJ2-5 and V is TRBV7-6; 7 bases are a match to TRBD2. The V gene end was trimmed by 4 bases and the J gene end by 4 bases; junction bases not matched to a gene: 3. CDR3 size: 13 residues. The germline gives CDR1 SGHVS, CDR2 FNYEAQ. The CDR3 DNA is TGTGCCAGCAGCTCTGGACTAGGAGAGACCCAGTACTTC. This gives the protein CASSSGLGETQYF.

Here the CDR3 DNA reads TGTGCCACCAGCAGAGAGAGGGTTGCAGCAACTAATGAAAAACTGTTTTTT. Protein: CATSRERVAATNEKLFF. The V and J genes are TRBV15 and TRBJ1-4; D gene unclear. Germline assignment: CDR1 LNHNV and CDR2 YYDKDF (reference sequence). The length of the CDR3 is 17 residues. V shed 0 bases and J shed 0 bases, with 11 bases lying between them.

This chain connects TRBV7-9 to TRBJ2-3, with 7 bases fitting TRBD1. The CDR3 totals 15 residues. V lost 4 bases to trimming and J lost 5 bases; unmatched junction nucleotides: 9. Germline V CDR1 and CDR2: SEHNR, FQNEAQ (reference sequence). CDR3 DNA sequence: TGTGCCAGCAGCTCGCAGGGGGTTTTTGGAGATACGCAGTATTTT. As protein: CASSSQGVFGDTQYF.

This clone was seen only a few times. The genes are TRBV5-1 and TRBJ1-1; no firm D call. The CDR3 extends over 12 amino acids. Per the germline V gene, CDR1 is SGHRS and CDR2 is YFSETQ. V lost 0 bases to trimming and J lost 7 bases, with 7 bases between them. In DNA form, the CDR3 reads TGCGCCAGCAGCTTGGCAGGCCTTGAAGCTTTCTTT. Translation gives CASSLAGLEAFF.

V gene TRBV5-1 combines with J gene TRBJ1-2; TRBD1 is a possible D gene (6 bases). V was trimmed by 0 bases and J by 6 bases, leaving 12 bases between them. Germline lookup yields CDR1 SGHRS and CDR2 YFSETQ. The CDR3 consists of 14 residues. The CDR3 region has the DNA TGCGCCAGCAGCTTGGGGGGGCGATCCGATGGCTACACCTTC. Protein product: CASSLGGRSDGYTF.

The V call is TRBV30, the J call TRBJ2-4, with D possibly being TRBD2 (5 bases). The V end was cut by 3 bases, the J end by 1 base, with 19 bases between. CDR3 length: 17 amino acids. The germline CDR1 and CDR2 sequences are GTSNPN and SVGIG (reference sequence). CDR3 nucleotides: TGTGCCTGGAGCGTAGGTCTCTCGACGGGGGCCAAAAACATTCAGTACTTC. Protein sequence: CAWSVGLSTGAKNIQYF.

The chain employs TRBV5-4 and TRBJ1-2, with D unclear. Trimming stripped 4 bases from V and 8 bases from J, with 15 bases between. Per germline, CDR1 SGHNT and CDR2 YYREEE (reference sequence). The CDR3 has 13 residues. CDR3 residues: CASSLDLSGGYTF. The DNA for the CDR3 is TGTGCCAGCAGCCTAGACCTCTCGGGGGGCTACACCTTC.

This clone was counted between two and nine times. The rearrangement links TRBV30 to TRBJ1-2, with TRBD1 as a possible D gene (6 bases). The CDR3 sequence is 13 residues long. Looked up from germline, CDR1 is GTSNPN and CDR2 is SVGIG (reference sequence). The CDR3 DNA reads as TGTGCGTTTTGGGGGGGCATGACCTATGGCTACACCTTC. It encodes CAFWGGMTYGYTF.

The chain combines TRBV30 with TRBJ2-7; 8 nucleotides line up with TRBD2. Trimming cost V 4 bases and J 4 bases; bases outside gene matches: 9. The CDR3 length is 14 residues. Germline CDR1 and CDR2: GTSNPN and SVGIG (reference sequence). The CDR3 spells CAWKSGGWIYEQYF. DNA of the CDR3: TGTGCCTGGAAGAGCGGGGGATGGATTTACGAGCAGTACTTC. The entire variable domain, with the rest obtained from reference TRBV30 and TRBJ2-7, is as follows: SQTIHQWPATLVQPVGSPLSLECTVEGTSNPNLYWYRQAAGRGLQLLFYSVGIGQISSEVPQNLSASRPQDRQFILSSKKLLLSDSGFYLCAWKSGGWIYEQYFGPGTRLTVT.

This clone showed up just a few times. The rearrangement links TRBV19 to TRBJ2-3, with 8 bases that match TRBD2. CDR3 length equals 16 residues. The germline V gene encodes CDR1 LNHDA and CDR2 SQIVND (reference sequence). V dropped 2 bases and J dropped 2; count of bases not matched to a gene: 6. The CDR3 sequence is CASSITSGLLTDTQYF. The CDR3 DNA is TGTGCCAGTAGTATAACTAGCGGCTTGCTCACAGATACGCAGTATTTT.

J is TRBJ2-7 and V is TRBV7-2; 10 bases fit TRBD2. The ends lost 4 bases at V and 3 bases at J; junction bases unmatched: 3. This CDR3 is 14 amino acids long. The germline V gene has CDR1 SGHTA and CDR2 FQGNSA. In DNA, the CDR3 is TGTGCCAGCAGCTCCAGCGGGGGGGACTACGAGCAGTACTTC. This translates into CASSSSGGDYEQYF.